This T cell receptor (beta chain) stems from a study of cytomegalovirus exposure and HLA in healthy donors. Study-level points and caveats: In a later analysis, most CMV-associated TCR beta chains appeared HLA-restricted. TCR beta chain V- and J-gene trimming was linked, in a later analysis, to a missense variant in DCLRE1C.

In regard to this clone: Its antigen is unknown.

The study ran its PCR with 60 Vbeta and 13 Jbeta primers. The repertoire was sequenced with immunoSEQ multiplex PCR; TCRdb's copy has only in-frame clones and lacks some. This repertoire shows about 90,000 clones, around 62% found once; its top ten account for around 5.5%. The CDR3 sequence is 12 residues long. Germline V gene data show CDR1 as SNHLY and CDR2 as FYNNEI. Trimming shortened V by 6 bases and J by 5 bases, and 10 bases separated the two germline ends. The chain employs TRBV2 and TRBJ1-1, with D possibly TRBD1 on 5 matching bases. The sample was PBMCs. The origin of this receptor is a woman aged 25 to 39 in good health and CMV-seropositive. The CDR3 loop is CASSREVTEAFF. The CDR3 nucleotides read TGTGCCAGCAGCAGGGAGGTGACTGAAGCTTTCTTT.